This TCR beta chain stems from a study of T cell responses to AZD1222 COVID-19 vaccine. Study-level results: It was only a handful of AZD1222 recipients who were seropositive at baseline.

A remark on this clone: Its antigen is not identified.

There are 11 residues in the CDR3. V was trimmed by 6 bases and J by 4 bases, leaving 7 bases between them. Germline V gene sequence: CDR1 DFQATT, CDR2 SNEGSKA (reference sequence). Clones were sequenced by immunoSEQ multiplex PCR, and TCRdb holds only the in-frame ones, with some missing. The table shows about 110,000 clones, with roughly 90% occurring only once. The sequence was obtained from an adult in good health. The chain links TRBV20-1 to TRBJ2-1, with no clear D. Source: peripheral blood, taken on day 0 of MenACWY control vaccination. The CDR3 spells CSARSYNEQFF. CDR3 in DNA: TGCAGTGCCCGTTCTTACAATGAGCAGTTCTTC.